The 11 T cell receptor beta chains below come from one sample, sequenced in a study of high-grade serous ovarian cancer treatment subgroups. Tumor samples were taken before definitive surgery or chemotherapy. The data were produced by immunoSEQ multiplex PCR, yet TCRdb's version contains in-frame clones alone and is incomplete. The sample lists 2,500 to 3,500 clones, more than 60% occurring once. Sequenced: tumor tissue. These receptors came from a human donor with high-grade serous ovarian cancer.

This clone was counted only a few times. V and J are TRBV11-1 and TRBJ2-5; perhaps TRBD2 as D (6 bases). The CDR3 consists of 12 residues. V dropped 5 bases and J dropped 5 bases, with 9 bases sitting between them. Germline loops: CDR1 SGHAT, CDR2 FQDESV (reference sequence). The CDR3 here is CASSLRGETQYF. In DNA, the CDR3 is TGTGCCAGCAGCCTCCGGGGGGAGACCCAGTACTTC. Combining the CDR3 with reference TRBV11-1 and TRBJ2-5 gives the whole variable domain EAEVAQSPRYKITEKSQAVAFWCDPISGHATLYWYRQILGQGPELLVQFQDESVVDDSQLPKDRFSAERLKGVDSTLKIQPAELGDSAMYLCASSLRGETQYFGPGTRLLVL.

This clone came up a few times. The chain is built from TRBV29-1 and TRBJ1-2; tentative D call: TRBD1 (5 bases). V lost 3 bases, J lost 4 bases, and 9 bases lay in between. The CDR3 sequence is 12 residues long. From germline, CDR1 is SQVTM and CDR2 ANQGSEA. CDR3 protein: CSVEGLSYGYTF. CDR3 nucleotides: TGCAGCGTTGAGGGACTTTCCTATGGCTACACCTTC.

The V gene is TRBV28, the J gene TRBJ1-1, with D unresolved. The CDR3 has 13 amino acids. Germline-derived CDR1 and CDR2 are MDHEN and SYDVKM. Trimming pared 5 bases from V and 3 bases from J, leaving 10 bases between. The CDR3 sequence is CASSTPPDTEAFF. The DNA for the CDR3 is TGTGCCAGCAGTACGCCACCGGACACTGAAGCTTTCTTT.

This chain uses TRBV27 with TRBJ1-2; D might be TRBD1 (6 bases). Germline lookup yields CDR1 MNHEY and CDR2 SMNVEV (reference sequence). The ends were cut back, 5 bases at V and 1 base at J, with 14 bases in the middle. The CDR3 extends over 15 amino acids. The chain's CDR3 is CASSDPEGGNYGYTF. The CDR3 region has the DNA TGTGCCAGCAGTGACCCCGAGGGGGGTAACTATGGCTACACCTTC.

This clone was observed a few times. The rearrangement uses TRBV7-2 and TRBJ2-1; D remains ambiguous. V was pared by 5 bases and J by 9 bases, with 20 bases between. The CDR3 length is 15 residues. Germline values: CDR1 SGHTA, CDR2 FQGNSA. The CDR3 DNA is TGTGCCAGCAGCCCCACCCTAGTCGTATCGGGTGAGCAGTTCTTC. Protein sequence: CASSPTLVVSGEQFF.

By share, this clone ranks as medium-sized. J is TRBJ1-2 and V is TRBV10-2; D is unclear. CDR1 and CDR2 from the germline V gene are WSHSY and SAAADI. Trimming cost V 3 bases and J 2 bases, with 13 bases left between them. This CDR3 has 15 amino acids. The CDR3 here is CASSELSTTNYGYTF. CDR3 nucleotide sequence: TGCGCCAGCAGTGAACTTTCGACAACCAACTATGGCTACACCTTC.

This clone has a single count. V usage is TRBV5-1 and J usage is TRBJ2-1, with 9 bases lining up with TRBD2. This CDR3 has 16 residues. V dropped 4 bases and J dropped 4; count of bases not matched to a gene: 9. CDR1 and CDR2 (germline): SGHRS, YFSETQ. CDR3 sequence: CASSASGAGGYNEQFF. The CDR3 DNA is TGCGCCAGCAGCGCAAGCGGCGCGGGGGGGTACAATGAGCAGTTCTTC.

The CDR3, as DNA: TGTGCCAGCAGAGGGACAGCCTACGAGCAGTACTTC. Its translation is CASRGTAYEQYF. The chain links TRBV25-1 to TRBJ2-7; 7 nucleotides agree with TRBD1. CDR1 and CDR2 (germline): MGHDK, SYGVNS. This CDR3 is 12 amino acids long. V was clipped by 6 bases and J by 2 bases; unmatched bases: 1.

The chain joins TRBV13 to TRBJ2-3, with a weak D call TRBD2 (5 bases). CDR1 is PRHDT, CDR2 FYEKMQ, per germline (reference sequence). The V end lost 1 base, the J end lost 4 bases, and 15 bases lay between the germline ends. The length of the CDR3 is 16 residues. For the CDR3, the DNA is TGTGCCAGCAGCTTAGTACGGGCCAGCGGCCCAGATACGCAGTATTTT. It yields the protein CASSLVRASGPDTQYF.

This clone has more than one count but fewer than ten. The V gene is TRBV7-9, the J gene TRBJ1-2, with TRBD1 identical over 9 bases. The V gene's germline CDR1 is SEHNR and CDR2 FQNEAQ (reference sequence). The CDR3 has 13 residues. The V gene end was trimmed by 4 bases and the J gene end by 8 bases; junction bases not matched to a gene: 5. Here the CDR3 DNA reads TGTGCCAGCAGCTCAGGACAGGGGAAAGGCTACACCTTC. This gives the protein CASSSGQGKGYTF.

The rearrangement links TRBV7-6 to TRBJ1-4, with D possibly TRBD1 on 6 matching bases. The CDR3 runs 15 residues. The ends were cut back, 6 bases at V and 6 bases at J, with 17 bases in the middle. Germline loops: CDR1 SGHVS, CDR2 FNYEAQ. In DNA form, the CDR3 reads TGTGCCAGCAGACGACAGGTTATGACTGATGAAAAACTGTTTTTT. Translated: CASRRQVMTDEKLFF.